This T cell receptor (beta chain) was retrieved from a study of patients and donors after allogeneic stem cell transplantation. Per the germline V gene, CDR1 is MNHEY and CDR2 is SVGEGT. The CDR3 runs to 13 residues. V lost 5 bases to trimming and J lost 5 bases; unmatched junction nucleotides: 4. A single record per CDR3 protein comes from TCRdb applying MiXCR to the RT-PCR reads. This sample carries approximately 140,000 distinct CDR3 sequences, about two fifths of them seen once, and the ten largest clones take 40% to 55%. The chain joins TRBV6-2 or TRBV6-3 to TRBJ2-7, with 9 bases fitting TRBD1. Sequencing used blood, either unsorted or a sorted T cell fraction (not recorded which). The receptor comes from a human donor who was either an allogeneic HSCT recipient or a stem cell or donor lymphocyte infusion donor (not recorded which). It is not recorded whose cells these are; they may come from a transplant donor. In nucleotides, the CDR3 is TGTGCCAGCAGTCGCCGGGACAGGGACGAGCAGTACTTC. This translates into CASSRRDRDEQYF.